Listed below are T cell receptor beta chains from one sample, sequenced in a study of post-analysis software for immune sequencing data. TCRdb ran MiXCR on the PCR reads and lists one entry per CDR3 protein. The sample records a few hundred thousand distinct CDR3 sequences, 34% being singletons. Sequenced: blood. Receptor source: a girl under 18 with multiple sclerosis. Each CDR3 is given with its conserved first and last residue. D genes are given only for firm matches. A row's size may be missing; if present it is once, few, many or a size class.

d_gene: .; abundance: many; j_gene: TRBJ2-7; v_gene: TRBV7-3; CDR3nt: TGTGCCAGCAGCCCCCAACAGGGGAGGGGAGACGAGCAGTACTTC; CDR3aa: CASSPQQGRGDEQYF
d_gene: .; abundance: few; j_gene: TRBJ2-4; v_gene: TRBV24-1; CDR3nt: TGTGCCACCAGTGATCACCAGAAAAACATTCAGTACTTC; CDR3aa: CATSDHQKNIQYF
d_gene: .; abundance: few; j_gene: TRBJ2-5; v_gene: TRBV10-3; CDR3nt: TGTGCCATCAGTGGGCAGGGGATACACCAAGAGACCCAGTACTTC; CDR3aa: CAISGQGIHQETQYF
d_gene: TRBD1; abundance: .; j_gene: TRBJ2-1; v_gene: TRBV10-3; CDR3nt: TGTGCCATGGGGACAGGGGAGTCCAATGAGCAGTTCTTC; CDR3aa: CAMGTGESNEQFF
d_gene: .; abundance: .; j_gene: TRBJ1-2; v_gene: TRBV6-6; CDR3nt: TGTGCCAGCAGTTACGCGGGACCATACGCCGATGGCTACACCTTC; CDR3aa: CASSYAGPYADGYTF
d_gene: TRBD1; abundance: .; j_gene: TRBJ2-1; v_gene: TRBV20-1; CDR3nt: TGCAGTGCTAGTGGGGACAGGACCGACAATGAGCAGTTCTTC; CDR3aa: CSASGDRTDNEQFF
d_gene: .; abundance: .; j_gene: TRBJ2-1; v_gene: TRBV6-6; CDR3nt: TGTGCCAGCAGTTACCCACAGGGACTATCCTCGGGGGAGCAGTTCTTC; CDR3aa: CASSYPQGLSSGEQFF
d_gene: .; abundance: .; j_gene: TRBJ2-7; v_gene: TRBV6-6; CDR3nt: TGTGCCAGCAGTGGGACCTCCCGGGGGCGAAACGAGCAGTACTTC; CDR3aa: CASSGTSRGRNEQYF
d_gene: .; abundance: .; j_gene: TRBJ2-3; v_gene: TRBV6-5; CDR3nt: TGTGCCAGCAGTTACGGAGGGGGCTCAGGGGCCGACGATACGCGGTATTTT; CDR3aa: CASSYGGGSGADDTRYF
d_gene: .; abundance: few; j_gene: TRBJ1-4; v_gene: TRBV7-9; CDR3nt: TGTGCCAGCAGCTTACCCGACAGGGAAAAACTGTTTTTT; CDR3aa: CASSLPDREKLFF
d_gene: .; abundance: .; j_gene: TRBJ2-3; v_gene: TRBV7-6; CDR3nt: TGTGCCAGCAGCACCGGCAGGGGCACAGATACGCAGTATTTT; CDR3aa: CASSTGRGTDTQYF
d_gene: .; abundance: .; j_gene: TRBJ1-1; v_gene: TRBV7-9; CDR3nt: TGTGCCAGCAGCTGGACAAACCCGACGAACACTGAAGCTTTCTTT; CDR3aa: CASSWTNPTNTEAFF
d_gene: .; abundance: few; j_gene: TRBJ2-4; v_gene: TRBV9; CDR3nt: TGTGCCAGCAGCGTAGTCGGGGAAACACTAGCCAAAAACATTCAGTACTTC; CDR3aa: CASSVVGETLAKNIQYF
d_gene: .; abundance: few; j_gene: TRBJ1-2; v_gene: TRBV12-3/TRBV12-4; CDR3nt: TGTGCCAGCAGTTTGCAACAGGGCGGCTATGGCTACACCTTC; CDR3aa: CASSLQQGGYGYTF
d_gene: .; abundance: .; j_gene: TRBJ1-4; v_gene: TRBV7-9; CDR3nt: TGTGCCAGCAGCTTTCCAGAGAGGGATGGTGAAAAACTGTTTTTT; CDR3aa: CASSFPERDGEKLFF
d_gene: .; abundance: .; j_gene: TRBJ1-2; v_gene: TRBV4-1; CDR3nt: TGCGCCAGCAGCCAAGATTTTAGGAGGGGAGGCTATGGCTACACCTTC; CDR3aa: CASSQDFRRGGYGYTF
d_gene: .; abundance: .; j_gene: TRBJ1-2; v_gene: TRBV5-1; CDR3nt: TGCGCCAGCAGCTTGGGCCCAACAAATGGCTACACCTTC; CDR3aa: CASSLGPTNGYTF
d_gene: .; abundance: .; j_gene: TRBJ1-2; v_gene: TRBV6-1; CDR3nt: TGTGCCAGCAGGGAACCGGGGCGGCTTACGGGCTACACCTTC; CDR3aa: CASREPGRLTGYTF
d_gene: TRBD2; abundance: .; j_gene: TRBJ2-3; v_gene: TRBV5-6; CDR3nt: TGTGCCAGCAGCTTGGCTCTTGGACTAGGGGGCACAGATACGCAGTATTTT; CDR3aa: CASSLALGLGGTDTQYF
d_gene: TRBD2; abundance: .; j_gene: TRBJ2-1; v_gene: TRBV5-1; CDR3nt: TGCGCCAGCAGCTTGGGGACTAGCTACGATGAGCAGTTCTTC; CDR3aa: CASSLGTSYDEQFF
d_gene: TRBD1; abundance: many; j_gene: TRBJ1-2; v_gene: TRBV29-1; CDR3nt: TGCAGCGTTGAAGATCCGGGACAGGGGGCAGATGGCTACACCTTC; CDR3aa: CSVEDPGQGADGYTF
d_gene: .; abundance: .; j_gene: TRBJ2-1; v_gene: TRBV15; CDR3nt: TGTGCCACCAGCAGAGATAAGGCTTACAATGAGCAGTTCTTC; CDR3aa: CATSRDKAYNEQFF
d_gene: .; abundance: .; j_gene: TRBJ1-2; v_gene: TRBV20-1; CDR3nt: TGCAGTGCTATTCGATACGGTGGCTACACCTTC; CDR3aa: CSAIRYGGYTF
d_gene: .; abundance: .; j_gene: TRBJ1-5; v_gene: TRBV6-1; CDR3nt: TGTGCCAGCAGTGAAGGGACCGCAGGGTACAGCAATCAGCCCCAGCATTTT; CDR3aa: CASSEGTAGYSNQPQHF
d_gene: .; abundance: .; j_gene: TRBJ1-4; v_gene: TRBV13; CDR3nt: TGTGCCAGCGGCCTGGGGGGGTCTGGGGGAAAACTGTTTTTT; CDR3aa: CASGLGGSGGKLFF
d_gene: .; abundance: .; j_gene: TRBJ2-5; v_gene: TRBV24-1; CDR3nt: TGTGCCCCGCGTGGAGGGGGCGCGGAGACCCAGTACTTC; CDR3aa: CAPRGGGAETQYF
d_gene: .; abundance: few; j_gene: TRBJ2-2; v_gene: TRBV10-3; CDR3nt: TGTGCCATCAGGGGGGTAGGCGCCGGGGAGCTGTTTTTT; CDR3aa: CAIRGVGAGELFF
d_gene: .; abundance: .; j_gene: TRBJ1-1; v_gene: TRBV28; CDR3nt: TGTGCCAGCAGTATCTCCCTACAGGTGAACACTGAAGCTTTCTTT; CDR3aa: CASSISLQVNTEAFF
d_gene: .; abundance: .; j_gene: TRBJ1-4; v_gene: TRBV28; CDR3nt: TGTGCCAGCAGTACCCCGGAGAAACTGTTTTTT; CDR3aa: CASSTPEKLFF
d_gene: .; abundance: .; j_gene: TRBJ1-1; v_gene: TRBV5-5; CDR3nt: TGTGCCAGCAGCTTGGCCAGGGGCGCTTGGACTGAAGCTTTCTTT; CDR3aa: CASSLARGAWTEAFF
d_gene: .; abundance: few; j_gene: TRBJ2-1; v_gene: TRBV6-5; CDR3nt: TGTGCCAGCAGCCGCGGCCGAGGGCCTTACAATGAGCAGTTCTTC; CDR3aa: CASSRGRGPYNEQFF
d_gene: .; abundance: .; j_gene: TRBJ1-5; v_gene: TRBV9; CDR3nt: TGTGCCAGCAGCGTATCGGGGAATCAGCCCCAGCATTTT; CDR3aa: CASSVSGNQPQHF
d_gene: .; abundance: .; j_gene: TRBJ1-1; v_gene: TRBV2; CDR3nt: TGTGCCAGCAGGAAAGGATATGAAGCTTTCTTT; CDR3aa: CASRKGYEAFF
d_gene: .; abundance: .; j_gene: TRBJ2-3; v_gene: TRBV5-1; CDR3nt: TGCGTCAGCAGCTTGGATCCGGCGGTTAGCACAGATACGCAGTATTTT; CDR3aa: CVSSLDPAVSTDTQYF
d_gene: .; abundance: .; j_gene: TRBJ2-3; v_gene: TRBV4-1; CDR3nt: TGCGCCAGCAGCCAAGCAACGGGGGCTCCCACAGATACGCAGTATTTT; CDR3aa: CASSQATGAPTDTQYF
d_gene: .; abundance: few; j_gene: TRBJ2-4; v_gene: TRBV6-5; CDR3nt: TGTGCCAGCAGTTACTTGAATCTACGAGACAAGAGCAAAAACATTCAGTACTTC; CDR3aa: CASSYLNLRDKSKNIQYF
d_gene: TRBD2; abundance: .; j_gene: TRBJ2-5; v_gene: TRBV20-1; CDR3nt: TGCAGTGCTAGAGATGGTCAGCGGGGGGCCGGGGAGACCCAGTACTTC; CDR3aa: CSARDGQRGAGETQYF
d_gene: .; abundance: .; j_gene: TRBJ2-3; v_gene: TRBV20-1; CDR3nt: TGCAGTGCTAGAGGCAGGACAGCTCCAGATACGCAGTATTTT; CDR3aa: CSARGRTAPDTQYF
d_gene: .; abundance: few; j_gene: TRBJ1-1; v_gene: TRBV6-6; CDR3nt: TGTGCCGTCTCCATGAACACTGAAGCTTTCTTT; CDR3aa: CAVSMNTEAFF
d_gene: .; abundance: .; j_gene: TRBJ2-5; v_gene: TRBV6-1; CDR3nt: TGTGCCAGCAGGCAACAGGGTATCCAAGAGACCCAGTACTTC; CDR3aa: CASRQQGIQETQYF